Each of the 8 T cell receptor beta chains below was sequenced from the same sample in a study of shared clonotypes between healthy human individuals. Produced via immunoSEQ multiplex PCR; TCRdb's table is partial and in-frame only. The sample lists fewer than 3 million clones; 80% to 95% were seen once. The sample taken for sequencing was naive CD4+ T cells from PBMCs. Sample subset: CD45RA+ positively selected. These receptors all come from a man between 18 and 35 years old in good health. Some clones in this sample may be carry-over from other donors' samples.

This clone was counted once. CDR3 sequence (DNA): TGTGCCATCAGTGACCGATCTGAGCAGTTCTTC. It encodes CAISDRSEQFF. The gene calls are TRBV10-3 and TRBJ2-1; no firm D call. Between the trimmed V and J ends, which lost 3 bases and 9 bases, there was a span of 6 bases. Germline CDR1 and CDR2: ENHRY and SYGVKD. The CDR3 consists of 11 residues.

The chain recombines TRBV11-2 with TRBJ2-7; 10 bases line up with TRBD2. Germline V gene data show CDR1 as SGHAT and CDR2 as FQNNGV. CDR3 length equals 15 residues. The ends lost 1 base at V and 4 bases at J; junction bases unmatched: 4. CDR3 sequence: CASSLAAGGPYEQYF. The CDR3, as DNA: TGTGCCAGCAGCTTAGCAGCGGGAGGGCCTTACGAGCAGTACTTC. Variable domain in full (rest from reference TRBV11-2 and TRBJ2-7): EAGVAQSPRYKIIEKRQSVAFWCNPISGHATLYWYQQILGQGPKLLIQFQNNGVVDDSQLPKDRFSAERLKGVDSTLKIQPAKLEDSAVYLCASSLAAGGPYEQYFGPGTRLTVT.

This sequence joins TRBV5-1 and TRBJ1-5, with D perhaps matching TRBD1 (6 bases). From germline, CDR1 is SGHRS and CDR2 YFSETQ. Trimming took off 4 bases at V and 5 bases at J, with 19 bases between the two ends. CDR3 length: 16 amino acids. As DNA, the CDR3 is TGCGCCAGCAGCCCCGAACAGGGTTTAGGCTATCAGCCCCAGCATTTT. Residues: CASSPEQGLGYQPQHF.

Of note for this clone: The same CDR3 can be traced to other DNA sequences in this sample. CDR3 in amino acids: CASSLGVYGYTF. CDR3 nucleotide sequence: TGTGCCAGCAGCCTTGGGGTCTATGGCTACACCTTC. The rearrangement links TRBV5-6 to TRBJ1-2; no clear D. The CDR3 sequence is 12 residues long. Germline values: CDR1 SGHDT, CDR2 YYEEEE. The germline V and J ends were trimmed by 4 bases and 4 bases, with 8 bases remaining between them.

V is TRBV13 and J is TRBJ2-2; 13 bases line up with TRBD2. V was pared by 5 bases and J by 0 bases, with 12 bases of the junction left unmatched. The CDR3 covers 20 residues. Germline V gives CDR1 PRHDT, CDR2 FYEKMQ (reference sequence). CDR3 amino acids: CASSRAGTSGVGANTGELFF. DNA of the CDR3: TGTGCCAGCAGCCGAGCCGGGACTAGCGGGGTGGGGGCGAACACCGGGGAGCTGTTTTTT.

The chain carries TRBV7-2 and TRBJ1-2, with D unclear. Germline CDR1 SGHTA, CDR2 FQGNSA. With 1 base removed from V and 3 bases from J, the gap between germline ends came to 12 bases. This CDR3 is built from 15 residues. As DNA, the CDR3 is TGTGCCAGCAGCTTAGTCGCCCCATCCGACTATGGCTACACCTTC. It translates to CASSLVAPSDYGYTF.

The V and J genes are TRBV7-6 and TRBJ2-1; D may be TRBD2 (5 bases). From germline, CDR1 is SGHVS and CDR2 FNYEAQ. CDR3 length: 16 amino acids. V lost 4 bases and J lost 3, with 16 bases in between. Written as DNA, the CDR3 is TGTGCCAGCAGCTCGCGGGCCTACACAATCTACAATGAGCAGTTCTTC. This translates into CASSSRAYTIYNEQFF.

The J gene is TRBJ2-1, the V gene TRBV29-1; D gene ambiguous. CDR1 is SQVTM, CDR2 ANQGSEA, per germline. Between the trimmed V and J ends, which lost 5 bases and 9 bases, there was a span of 20 bases. The CDR3 totals 14 residues. CDR3: CSVMPAIPSGEQFF. CDR3 coding DNA: TGCAGCGTTATGCCGGCCATCCCCTCCGGTGAGCAGTTCTTC.